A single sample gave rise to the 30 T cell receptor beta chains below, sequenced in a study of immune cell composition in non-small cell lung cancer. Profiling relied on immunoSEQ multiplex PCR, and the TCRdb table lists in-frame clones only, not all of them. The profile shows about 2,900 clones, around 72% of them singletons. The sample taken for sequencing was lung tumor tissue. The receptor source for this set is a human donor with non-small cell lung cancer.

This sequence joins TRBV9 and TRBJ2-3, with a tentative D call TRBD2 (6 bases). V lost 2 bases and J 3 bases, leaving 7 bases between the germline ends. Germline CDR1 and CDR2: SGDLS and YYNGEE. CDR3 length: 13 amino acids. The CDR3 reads CASSVGLTDTQYF. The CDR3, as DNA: TGTGCCAGCAGCGTCGGACTAACAGATACGCAGTATTTT.

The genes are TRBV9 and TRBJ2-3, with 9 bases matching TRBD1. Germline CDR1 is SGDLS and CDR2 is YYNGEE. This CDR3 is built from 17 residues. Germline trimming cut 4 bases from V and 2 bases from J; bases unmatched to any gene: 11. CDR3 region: CASSPHLGQGFTDTQYF. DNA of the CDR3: TGTGCCAGCAGCCCCCACTTGGGACAGGGATTCACAGATACGCAGTATTTT.

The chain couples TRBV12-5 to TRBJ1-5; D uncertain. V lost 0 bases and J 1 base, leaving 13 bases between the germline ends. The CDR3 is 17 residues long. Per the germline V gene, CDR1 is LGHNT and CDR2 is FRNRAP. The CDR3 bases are TGTGCTAGTGGTTTGGTCTTAACATCAGAAAGCAATCAGCCCCAGCATTTT. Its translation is CASGLVLTSESNQPQHF.

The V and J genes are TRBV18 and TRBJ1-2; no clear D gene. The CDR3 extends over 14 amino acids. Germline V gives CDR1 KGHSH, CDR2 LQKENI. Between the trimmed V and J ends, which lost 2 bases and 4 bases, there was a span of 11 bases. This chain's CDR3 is CASSPAVQLYGYTF. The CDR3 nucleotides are TGTGCCAGCTCACCAGCCGTCCAACTCTATGGCTACACCTTC. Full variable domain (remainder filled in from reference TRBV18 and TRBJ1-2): NAGVMQNPRHLVRRRGQEARLRCSPMKGHSHVYWYRQLPEEGLKFMVYLQKENIIDESGMPKERFSAEFPKEGPSILRIQQVVRGDSAAYFCASSPAVQLYGYTFGSGTRLTVV.

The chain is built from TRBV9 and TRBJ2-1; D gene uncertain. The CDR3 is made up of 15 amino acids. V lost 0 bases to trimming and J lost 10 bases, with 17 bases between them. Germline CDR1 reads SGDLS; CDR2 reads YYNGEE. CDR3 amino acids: CASSVGVASRKEQFF. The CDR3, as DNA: TGTGCCAGCAGCGTAGGGGTAGCCTCCCGCAAAGAGCAGTTCTTC.

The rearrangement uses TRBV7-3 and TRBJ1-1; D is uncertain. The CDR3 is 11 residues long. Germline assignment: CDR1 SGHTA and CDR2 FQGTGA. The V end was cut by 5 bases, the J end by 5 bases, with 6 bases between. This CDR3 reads CASSGGTEAFF. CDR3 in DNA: TGTGCCAGCAGCGGCGGGACTGAAGCTTTCTTT.

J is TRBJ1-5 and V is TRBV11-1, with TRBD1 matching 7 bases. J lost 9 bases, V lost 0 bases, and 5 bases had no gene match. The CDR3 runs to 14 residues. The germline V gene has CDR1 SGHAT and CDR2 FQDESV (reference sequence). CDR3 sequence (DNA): TGTGCCAGCAGCTTAGCCTCGACAGGGACGCCCCAGCATTTT. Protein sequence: CASSLASTGTPQHF.

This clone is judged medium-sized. CDR3 DNA: TGCGCCAGCACTAAAAGCGGGGCCTTCACTGAAGCTTTCTTT. This encodes CASTKSGAFTEAFF. This chain connects TRBV5-1 to TRBJ1-1, with a possible D match to TRBD1 (5 bases). This CDR3 is 14 amino acids long. The V gene lost 6 bases and the J gene lost 4 bases, with 16 bases spanning the gap. CDR1 is SGHRS and CDR2 is YFSETQ in the germline V gene.

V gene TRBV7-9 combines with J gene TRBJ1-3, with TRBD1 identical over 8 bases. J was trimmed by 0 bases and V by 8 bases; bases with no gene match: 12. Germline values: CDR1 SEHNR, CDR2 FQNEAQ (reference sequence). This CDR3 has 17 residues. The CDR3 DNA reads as TGTGCCAGCCTCGACGGGACAGGCGGGTACTCTGGAAACACCATATATTTT. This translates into CASLDGTGGYSGNTIYF.

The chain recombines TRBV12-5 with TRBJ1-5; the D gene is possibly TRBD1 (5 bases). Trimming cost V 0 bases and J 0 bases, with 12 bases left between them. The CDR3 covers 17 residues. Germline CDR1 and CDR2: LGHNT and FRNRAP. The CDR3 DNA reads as TGTGCTAGTGGTTTGGTACTGGCAGGGAATAGCAATCAGCCCCAGCATTTT. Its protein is CASGLVLAGNSNQPQHF.

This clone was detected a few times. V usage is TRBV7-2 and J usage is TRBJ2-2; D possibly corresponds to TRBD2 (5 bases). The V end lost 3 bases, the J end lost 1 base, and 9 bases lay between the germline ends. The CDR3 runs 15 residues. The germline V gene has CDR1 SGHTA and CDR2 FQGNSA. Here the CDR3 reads CASSFSSGNTGELFF. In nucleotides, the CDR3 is TGTGCCAGCAGCTTCTCGAGCGGGAACACCGGGGAGCTGTTTTTT.

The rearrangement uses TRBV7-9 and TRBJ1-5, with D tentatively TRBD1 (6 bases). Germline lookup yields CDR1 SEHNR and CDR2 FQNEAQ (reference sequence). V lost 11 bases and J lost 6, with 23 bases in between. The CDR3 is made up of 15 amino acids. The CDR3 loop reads CAGAQGGASSQPQHF. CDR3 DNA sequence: TGTGCCGGGGCACAGGGTGGCGCGTCGAGTCAGCCCCAGCATTTT.

CDR3 in amino acids: CASTSPWDRYSSYEQYF. The CDR3 DNA follows: TGTGCCAGCACCTCCCCTTGGGACAGGTACAGCTCCTACGAGCAGTACTTC. The chain employs TRBV28 and TRBJ2-7; TRBD1 aligns across 8 bases. The junction had 14 bases not matched to a gene; V was cut back by 7 bases and J by 0 bases. Germline V lookup: CDR1 MDHEN, CDR2 SYDVKM. CDR3 length: 17 amino acids.

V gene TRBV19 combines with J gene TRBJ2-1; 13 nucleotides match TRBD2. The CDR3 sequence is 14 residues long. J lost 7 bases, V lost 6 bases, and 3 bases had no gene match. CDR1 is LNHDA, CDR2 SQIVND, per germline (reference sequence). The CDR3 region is CASRTSGGANEQFF. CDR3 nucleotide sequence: TGTGCCAGTAGAACTAGCGGGGGGGCAAATGAGCAGTTCTTC.

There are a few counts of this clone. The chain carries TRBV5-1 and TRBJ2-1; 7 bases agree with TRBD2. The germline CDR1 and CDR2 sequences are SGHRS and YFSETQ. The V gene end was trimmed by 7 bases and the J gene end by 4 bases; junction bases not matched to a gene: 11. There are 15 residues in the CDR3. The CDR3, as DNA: TGCGCCAGCGGCGCTGTGGGGGGGATTTACAATGAGCAGTTCTTC. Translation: CASGAVGGIYNEQFF.

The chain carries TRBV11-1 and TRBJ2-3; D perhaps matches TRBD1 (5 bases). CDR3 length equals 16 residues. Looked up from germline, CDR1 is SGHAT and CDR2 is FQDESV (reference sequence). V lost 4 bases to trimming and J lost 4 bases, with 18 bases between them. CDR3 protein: CASSSFQGEYADTQYF. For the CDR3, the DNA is TGTGCCAGCAGCTCATTTCAAGGGGAATACGCAGATACGCAGTATTTT.

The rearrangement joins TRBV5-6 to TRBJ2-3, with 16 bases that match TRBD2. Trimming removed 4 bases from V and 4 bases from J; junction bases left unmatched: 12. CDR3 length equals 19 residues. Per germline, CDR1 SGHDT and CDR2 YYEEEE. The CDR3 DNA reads TGTGCCAGCAGCCCGGGACTAGCGGGAGGGAGGCGGGGAGCAGATACGCAGTATTTT. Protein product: CASSPGLAGGRRGADTQYF.

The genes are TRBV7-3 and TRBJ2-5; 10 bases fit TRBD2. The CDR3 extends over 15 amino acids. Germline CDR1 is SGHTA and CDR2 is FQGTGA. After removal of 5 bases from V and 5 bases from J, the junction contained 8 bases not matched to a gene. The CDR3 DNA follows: TGTGCCAGCAGCCCCCTAGCGGGAGCGTTGGAGACCCAGTACTTC. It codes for CASSPLAGALETQYF.

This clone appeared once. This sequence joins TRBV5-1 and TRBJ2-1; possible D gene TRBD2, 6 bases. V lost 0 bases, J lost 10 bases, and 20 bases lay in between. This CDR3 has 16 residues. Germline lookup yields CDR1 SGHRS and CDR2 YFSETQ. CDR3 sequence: CASSLDSGTRGREQFF. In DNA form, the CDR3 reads TGCGCCAGCAGCTTGGATAGCGGCACCCGGGGGAGAGAGCAGTTCTTC.

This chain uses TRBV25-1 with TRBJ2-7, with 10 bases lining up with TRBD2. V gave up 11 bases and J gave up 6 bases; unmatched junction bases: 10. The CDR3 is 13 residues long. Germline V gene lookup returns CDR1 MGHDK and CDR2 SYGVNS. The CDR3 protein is CAHTGLAQGEQYF. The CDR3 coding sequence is TGTGCCCATACGGGACTAGCGCAGGGCGAGCAGTACTTC.

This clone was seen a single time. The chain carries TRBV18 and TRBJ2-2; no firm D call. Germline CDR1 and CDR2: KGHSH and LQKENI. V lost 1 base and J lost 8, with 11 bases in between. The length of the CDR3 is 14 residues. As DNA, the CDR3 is TGTGCCAGCTCACCACTGGCTCGGCGGGGGGAGCTGTTTTTT. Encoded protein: CASSPLARRGELFF.

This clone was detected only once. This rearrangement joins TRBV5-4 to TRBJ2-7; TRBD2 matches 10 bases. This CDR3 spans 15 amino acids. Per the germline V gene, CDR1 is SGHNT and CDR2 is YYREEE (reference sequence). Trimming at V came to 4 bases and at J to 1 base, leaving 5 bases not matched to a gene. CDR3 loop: CASSENSGRSYEQYF. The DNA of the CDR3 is TGTGCCAGCAGCGAAAATAGCGGGAGGTCCTACGAGCAGTACTTC. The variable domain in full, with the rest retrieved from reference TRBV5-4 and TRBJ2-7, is ETGVTQSPTHLIKTRGQQVTLRCSSQSGHNTVSWYQQALGQGPQFIFQYYREEENGRGNFPPRFSGLQFPNYSSELNVNALELDDSALYLCASSENSGRSYEQYFGPGTRLTVT.

The CDR3 DNA sequence: TGCGCCAGCAGCCGCGCAGGGGGACAGGGGGCCACCGGGGAGCTGTTTTTT. Amino acids: CASSRAGGQGATGELFF. The rearrangement joins TRBV4-1 to TRBJ2-2; 12 nucleotides agree with TRBD1. Germline V CDR1 and CDR2: MGHRA, YSYEKL. CDR3 length equals 17 residues. V lost 4 bases, J lost 4 bases, and 7 bases stayed unmatched.

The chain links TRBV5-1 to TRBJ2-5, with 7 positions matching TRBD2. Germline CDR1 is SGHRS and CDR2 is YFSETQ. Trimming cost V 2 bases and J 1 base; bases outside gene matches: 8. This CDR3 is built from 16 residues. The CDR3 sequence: CASSLQSSGRQETQYF. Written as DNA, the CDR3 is TGCGCCAGCAGCTTACAAAGTAGCGGGCGCCAAGAGACCCAGTACTTC.

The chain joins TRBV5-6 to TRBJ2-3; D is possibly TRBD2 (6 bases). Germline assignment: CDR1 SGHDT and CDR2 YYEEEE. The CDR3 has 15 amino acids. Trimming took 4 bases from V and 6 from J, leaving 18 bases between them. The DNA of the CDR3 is TGTGCCAGCAGCCGGAGCCTCAACCGGGGGGATACGCAGTATTTT. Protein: CASSRSLNRGDTQYF.

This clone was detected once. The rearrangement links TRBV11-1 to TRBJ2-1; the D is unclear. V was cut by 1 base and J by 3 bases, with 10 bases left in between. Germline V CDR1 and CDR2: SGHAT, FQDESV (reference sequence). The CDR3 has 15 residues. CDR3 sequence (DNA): TGTGCCAGCAGCTTAGAAATTAGCTTCTACAATGAGCAGTTCTTC. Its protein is CASSLEISFYNEQFF.

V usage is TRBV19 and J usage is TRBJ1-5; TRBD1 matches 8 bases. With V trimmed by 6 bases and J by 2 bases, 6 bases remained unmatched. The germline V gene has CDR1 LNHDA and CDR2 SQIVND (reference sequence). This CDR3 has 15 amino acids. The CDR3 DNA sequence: TGTGCCAGTAGCCAGGGGGCGGTTCGCAATCAGCCCCAGCATTTT. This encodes CASSQGAVRNQPQHF.

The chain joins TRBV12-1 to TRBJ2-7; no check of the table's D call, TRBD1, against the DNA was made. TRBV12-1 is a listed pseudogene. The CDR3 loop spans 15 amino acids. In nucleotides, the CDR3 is TGTGCCAGCAGCTTAACGTTACAGGGGGCGCTTGAGCAGTACTTC. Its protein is CASSLTLQGALEQYF.

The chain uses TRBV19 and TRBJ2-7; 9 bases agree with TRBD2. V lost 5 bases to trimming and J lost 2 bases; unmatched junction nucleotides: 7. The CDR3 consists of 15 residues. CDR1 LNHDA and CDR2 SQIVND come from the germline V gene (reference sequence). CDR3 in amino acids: CASSASGGPTYEQYF. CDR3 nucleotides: TGTGCCAGTAGTGCGAGCGGGGGGCCCACCTACGAGCAGTACTTC.

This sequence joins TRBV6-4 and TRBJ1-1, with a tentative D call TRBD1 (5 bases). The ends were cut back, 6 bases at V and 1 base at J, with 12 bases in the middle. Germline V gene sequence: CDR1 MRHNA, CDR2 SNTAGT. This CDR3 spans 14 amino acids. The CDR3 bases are TGTGCCAGCAGAAAAGACAGTGCGAACACTGAAGCTTTCTTT. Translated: CASRKDSANTEAFF.